These 32 T cell receptor beta chains share one sample of origin, sequenced in a study of cytomegalovirus exposure and HLA in healthy donors. With 60 Vbeta and 13 Jbeta primers, the PCR was carried out. Here immunoSEQ multiplex PCR was the method, and the copy in TCRdb shows in-frame clones only, minus some. The sample carries roughly 150,000 clones, 65% to 85% recorded once. The sample consisted of PBMCs. The receptors come from a male donor in good health and CMV-seronegative.

The chain couples TRBV5-1 to TRBJ2-1, with no clear D. Germline CDR1 SGHRS, CDR2 YFSETQ. Trimming took 2 bases from V and 8 from J, leaving 11 bases between them. The CDR3 length is 13 residues. The CDR3 spells CASSLEVGHEQFF. CDR3 in DNA: TGCGCCAGCAGCTTAGAGGTTGGTCATGAGCAGTTCTTC.

The chain combines TRBV28 with TRBJ1-4, with TRBD1 matching 7 bases. This CDR3 has 14 amino acids. Trimming removed 4 bases from V and 7 bases from J; junction bases left unmatched: 6. Germline V gene lookup returns CDR1 MDHEN and CDR2 SYDVKM. Here the CDR3 DNA reads TGTGCCAGCAGTTCCGCAGGGGGTGTTGAAAAACTGTTTTTT. Translation gives CASSSAGGVEKLFF.

This sequence joins TRBV19 and TRBJ2-3; D perhaps matches TRBD2 (6 bases). The CDR3 runs 13 residues. Trimming took off 7 bases at V and 6 bases at J, with 14 bases between the two ends. Per the germline V gene, CDR1 is LNHDA and CDR2 is SQIVND (reference sequence). The CDR3 here is CASTGRGADTQYF. The CDR3 DNA reads TGTGCCAGTACCGGGCGCGGGGCGGATACGCAGTATTTT.

V gene TRBV29-1 combines with J gene TRBJ2-5; 8 bases match TRBD1. The V gene's germline CDR1 is SQVTM and CDR2 ANQGSEA. The CDR3 has 13 amino acids. The V gene end was trimmed by 6 bases and the J gene end by 4 bases; junction bases not matched to a gene: 7. CDR3 sequence reads: CSVNGQGGETQYF. CDR3 bases: TGCAGCGTGAACGGACAGGGTGGAGAGACCCAGTACTTC. Drawing the rest from reference TRBV29-1 and TRBJ2-5, the complete variable domain is SAVISQKPSRDICQRGTSLTIQCQVDSQVTMMFWYRQQPGQSLTLIATANQGSEATYESGFVIDKFPISRPNLTFSTLTVSNMSPEDSSIYLCSVNGQGGETQYFGPGTRLLVL.

V and J are TRBV15 and TRBJ1-5; unclear D gene. V lost 4 bases, J lost 5 bases, and 9 bases lay in between. Germline V CDR1 and CDR2: LNHNV, YYDKDF (reference sequence). The CDR3 has 13 amino acids. The CDR3 loop reads CATSTGVHQPQHF. The CDR3 coding sequence is TGTGCCACCAGCACCGGGGTCCATCAGCCCCAGCATTTT. The whole variable domain, remainder taken from reference TRBV15 and TRBJ1-5, is DAMVIQNPRYQVTQFGKPVTLSCSQTLNHNVMYWYQQKSSQAPKLLFHYYDKDFNNEADTPDNFQSRRPNTSFCFLDIRSPGLGDTAMYLCATSTGVHQPQHFGDGTRLSIL.

The chain combines TRBV11-1 with TRBJ2-1, with a tentative D call TRBD2 (6 bases). V lost 8 bases and J 0 bases, leaving 14 bases between the germline ends. Germline-derived CDR1 and CDR2 are SGHAT and FQDESV (reference sequence). The CDR3 extends over 15 amino acids. The CDR3 spells CASRNLTSSYNEQFF. CDR3 coding DNA: TGTGCCAGCCGCAACCTGACTAGCTCCTACAATGAGCAGTTCTTC.

J is TRBJ2-7 and V is TRBV27; D remains ambiguous. V was clipped by 5 bases and J by 3 bases, with 11 bases between them. Germline V CDR1 and CDR2: MNHEY, SMNVEV (reference sequence). The CDR3 has 13 residues. The CDR3 region has the DNA TGTGCCAGCAGTGCCCCGCCGGGCTACGAGCAGTACTTC. This gives the protein CASSAPPGYEQYF.

The rearrangement uses TRBV5-6 and TRBJ1-1; no clear D gene. V dropped 1 base and J dropped 5 bases, with 6 bases sitting between them. Per germline, CDR1 SGHDT and CDR2 YYEEEE. The CDR3 sequence is 12 residues long. For the CDR3, the DNA is TGTGCCAGCAGCTTGACTAGGACTGAAGCTTTCTTT. It encodes CASSLTRTEAFF.

CDR3 coding DNA: TGTGCCAGCAGGGGGACCGGGACAGAGAACACTGAAGCTTTCTTT. Encoded protein: CASRGTGTENTEAFF. The chain carries TRBV6-5 and TRBJ1-1; 7 nucleotides line up with TRBD1. V was clipped by 6 bases and J by 1 base; unmatched bases: 8. Germline-derived CDR1 and CDR2 are MNHEY and SVGAGI. The CDR3 is made up of 15 amino acids.

V is TRBV6-4 and J is TRBJ2-7, with a possible D match to TRBD1 (6 bases). The CDR3 runs to 13 residues. Germline values: CDR1 MRHNA, CDR2 SNTAGT. The V gene lost 4 bases and the J gene lost 7 bases, with 14 bases spanning the gap. CDR3 sequence reads: CASSVTSGVEQYF. CDR3 DNA: TGTGCCAGCAGTGTAACCTCAGGGGTAGAGCAGTACTTC.

This clone was detected only once. CDR3 protein: CASSPTSGRVADTQYF. CDR3 DNA sequence: TGTGCCAGCAGCCCAACTAGCGGGAGGGTCGCAGATACGCAGTATTTT. The chain combines TRBV7-9 with TRBJ2-3; 13 nucleotides align to TRBD2. Germline V gene data show CDR1 as SEHNR and CDR2 as FQNEAQ (reference sequence). The ends lost 5 bases at V and 4 bases at J; junction bases unmatched: 6. CDR3 length: 16 residues.

The chain couples TRBV18 to TRBJ2-1, with 16 nucleotides matching TRBD2. J was trimmed by 15 bases and V by 2 bases; bases with no gene match: 13. Germline loops: CDR1 KGHSH, CDR2 LQKENI. CDR3 size: 17 residues. CDR3 sequence: CASSPGTSGRARRDTFF. CDR3 sequence (DNA): TGTGCCAGCTCACCAGGGACTAGCGGGAGGGCCAGGAGGGACACGTTCTTC.

The chain recombines TRBV29-1 with TRBJ2-2; 9 bases are a match to TRBD2. The J segment lost 4 bases and the V segment lost 2 bases, leaving 8 bases of the junction unmatched. Germline CDR1 SQVTM, CDR2 ANQGSEA. This CDR3 has 16 residues. CDR3 sequence reads: CSVERLRGGGTGELFF. The DNA for the CDR3 is TGCAGCGTTGAAAGGTTGCGGGGGGGTGGCACCGGGGAGCTGTTTTTT.

The chain uses TRBV23-1 and TRBJ2-7; D unclear. TRBV23-1 carries the ORF label, with uncertain function. Trimming removed 0 bases from V and 0 bases from J, with 12 bases in between. The CDR3 length is 16 residues. DNA of the CDR3: TGCGCCAGCAGTCAATCGGATCAGAGGAGCTCCTACGAGCAGTACTTC. This codes for CASSQSDQRSSYEQYF.

V usage is TRBV6-6 and J usage is TRBJ2-7; 9 bases align to TRBD1. With V trimmed by 6 bases and J by 3 bases, 12 bases remained unmatched. The CDR3 spans 16 residues. The germline CDR1 and CDR2 sequences are MNHNY and SVGAGI (reference sequence). The CDR3 DNA is TGTGCCAGCAGAGGGGGACAGGGAGGCCCAGGCTACGAGCAGTACTTC. Translating it yields CASRGGQGGPGYEQYF.

The chain is built from TRBV5-6 and TRBJ2-3; possibly TRBD2 for D (6 bases). CDR3 length equals 13 residues. Germline CDR1 reads SGHDT; CDR2 reads YYEEEE. Trimming removed 10 bases at V and 1 base at J, with 13 bases between. The CDR3 is CAFRRGGTDTQYF. The CDR3 DNA reads as TGTGCCTTCCGGAGGGGAGGCACAGATACGCAGTATTTT.

This chain joins TRBV18 and TRBJ1-3; 9 nucleotides match TRBD1. Germline loops: CDR1 KGHSH, CDR2 LQKENI. The CDR3 is 18 amino acids. J gave up 2 bases and V 3 bases, and 11 bases lay outside the gene matches. The CDR3 DNA follows: TGTGCCAGCTCACCGTTGTCCCGGGACAGGGAACCTGGAAACACCATATATTTT. It is translated as CASSPLSRDREPGNTIYF.

The chain has TRBV10-1 and TRBJ1-1; D possibly corresponds to TRBD1 (5 bases). CDR3 length: 15 residues. V was shortened by 0 bases and J by 1 base, with 9 bases between the two germline ends. The V gene's germline CDR1 is WNHNN and CDR2 SYGVQD (reference sequence). CDR3 nucleotide sequence: TGCGCCAGCAGTGAGTCCCGACAGACGAACACTGAAGCTTTCTTT. It yields the protein CASSESRQTNTEAFF.

The chain links TRBV5-5 to TRBJ2-2, with D unclear. V was trimmed by 9 bases and J by 3 bases, leaving 3 bases between them. The CDR3 contains 10 residues. Per germline, CDR1 SGHKS and CDR2 YYEKEE (reference sequence). This chain's CDR3 is CAIYTGELFF. The CDR3 DNA reads TGTGCCATATACACCGGGGAGCTGTTTTTT.

This chain links TRBV7-6 with TRBJ2-3, with 9 nucleotides matching TRBD2. J lost 5 bases, V lost 8 bases, and 11 bases had no gene match. CDR3 length: 15 residues. Germline lookup yields CDR1 SGHVS and CDR2 FNYEAQ. The chain's CDR3 is CASGGAGGLGDTQYF. For the CDR3, the DNA is TGTGCCAGCGGCGGGGCGGGGGGGCTGGGAGATACGCAGTATTTT. The variable domain in full, completed from reference TRBV7-6 and TRBJ2-3, reads GAGVSQSPRYKVTKRGQDVALRCDPISGHVSLYWYRQALGQGPEFLTYFNYEAQQDKSGLPNDRFSAERPEGSISTLTIQRTEQRDSAMYRCASGGAGGLGDTQYFGPGTRLTVL.

This clone was seen only a few times. V and J are TRBV11-2 and TRBJ2-7, with a tentative D call TRBD2 (5 bases). The germline gives CDR1 SGHAT, CDR2 FQNNGV. The V end lost 4 bases, the J end lost 6 bases, and 19 bases lay between the germline ends. The CDR3 contains 15 residues. The CDR3 spells CASSSPQVAGFEQYF. The DNA of the CDR3 is TGTGCCAGCAGCTCACCCCAGGTTGCGGGCTTCGAGCAGTACTTC.

About this clone itself: The same CDR3 is also encoded by other DNA sequences in this sample. V is TRBV18 and J is TRBJ2-2, with D possibly TRBD1 on 5 matching bases. V was shortened by 1 base and J by 6 bases, with 21 bases between the two germline ends. The CDR3 loop spans 18 amino acids. Germline V gene lookup returns CDR1 KGHSH and CDR2 LQKENI. The CDR3 DNA reads TGTGCCAGCTCACCACAGCCCCAGGGATTAAAGGTAGCCGGGGAGCTGTTTTTT. Amino acid sequence: CASSPQPQGLKVAGELFF. The full variable domain, in which reference TRBV18 and TRBJ2-2 provide the parts outside the CDR3, is NAGVMQNPRHLVRRRGQEARLRCSPMKGHSHVYWYRQLPEEGLKFMVYLQKENIIDESGMPKERFSAEFPKEGPSILRIQQVVRGDSAAYFCASSPQPQGLKVAGELFFGEGSRLTVL.

The J gene is TRBJ2-5, the V gene TRBV2; D is ambiguous. This CDR3 contains 12 residues. Germline CDR1 and CDR2: SNHLY and FYNNEI. The V and J ends lost 6 bases and 4 bases respectively, with 9 bases between them. The CDR3: CASRDARETQYF. CDR3 nucleotide sequence: TGTGCCAGCAGAGATGCGAGAGAGACCCAGTACTTC.

The CDR3 reads CSVPSGANEAFF. The CDR3 coding sequence is TGCAGCGTTCCTTCAGGGGCTAATGAAGCTTTCTTT. V usage is TRBV29-1 and J usage is TRBJ1-1; tentatively, D is TRBD1 (6 bases). The V and J ends lost 5 bases and 7 bases respectively, with 14 bases between them. Germline assignment: CDR1 SQVTM and CDR2 ANQGSEA. The CDR3 sequence is 12 residues long.

The chain links TRBV19 to TRBJ1-2, with 7 bases lining up with TRBD1. V lost 1 base and J lost 8; bases outside the gene matches: 19. There are 18 residues in the CDR3. In germline, CDR1 is LNHDA, CDR2 SQIVND (reference sequence). For the CDR3, the DNA is TGTGCCAGTAGTATAGGGTATGACGCGGGACAGCCAAATGAGGGCTACACCTTC. It codes for CASSIGYDAGQPNEGYTF. Together with reference TRBV19 and TRBJ1-2, the CDR3 gives the full variable domain: DGGITQSPKYLFRKEGQNVTLSCEQNLNHDAMYWYRQDPGQGLRLIYYSQIVNDFQKGDIAEGYSVSREKKESFPLTVTSAQKNPTAFYLCASSIGYDAGQPNEGYTFGSGTRLTVV.

About this clone: A junction end diverges from the germline sequence, so it may reflect a read error. V and J are TRBV6-5 and TRBJ2-4, with TRBD1 matching over 7 bases. This CDR3 spans 14 amino acids. The germline V gene encodes CDR1 MNHEY and CDR2 SVGAGI. In DNA, the CDR3 is TGTGCCAGCAGCCCCGGGACAGCCAAAAACAGTCAGTACTTC. This codes for CASSPGTAKNSQYF.

This clone appeared a single time. The V gene is TRBV25-1, the J gene TRBJ1-6; D is possibly TRBD1 (6 bases). CDR1 and CDR2 (germline): MGHDK, SYGVNS. V was pared by 2 bases and J by 10 bases, with 12 bases between. CDR3 length: 14 residues. CDR3 in DNA: TGTGCCAGCAGTGAAATTCACAGGGACTCACCCCTCCACTTT. It translates to CASSEIHRDSPLHF.

This sequence joins TRBV7-3 and TRBJ2-3; TRBD2 matches at 15 bases. CDR1 SGHTA and CDR2 FQGTGA come from the germline V gene. With V trimmed by 4 bases and J by 4 bases, 6 bases remained unmatched. The CDR3 extends over 17 amino acids. CDR3 loop: CASSSHGLAGGPDTQYF. The CDR3 nucleotides read TGTGCCAGCAGCTCCCATGGACTAGCGGGAGGGCCAGATACGCAGTATTTT.

This clone was recorded a few times. The chain recombines TRBV5-8 with TRBJ1-5; TRBD1 might be the D (5 bases). This CDR3 comprises 14 residues. Germline V lookup: CDR1 SGHTS, CDR2 YDEGEE. V lost 7 bases and J 3 bases, leaving 14 bases between the germline ends. The CDR3 sequence is CASSGRAANQPQHF. The CDR3 bases are TGTGCCAGCTCGGGCAGGGCGGCCAATCAGCCCCAGCATTTT.

The chain links TRBV7-8 to TRBJ2-3; 7 positions agree with TRBD1. The CDR3 consists of 17 residues. The junction had 12 bases not matched to a gene; V was cut back by 5 bases and J by 1 base. Germline-derived CDR1 and CDR2 are SGHVS and FQNEAQ. The CDR3 coding sequence is TGTGCCAGCAGCGAATACCCGACAGGGAGAGGCACAGATACGCAGTATTTT. Protein: CASSEYPTGRGTDTQYF.

A note on this clone: One end of the junction varies from germline; a read error may be responsible. The chain recombines TRBV7-9 with TRBJ1-1; 9 positions match TRBD1. From germline, CDR1 is SEHNR and CDR2 FQNEAQ (reference sequence). This CDR3 is built from 15 residues. CDR3 amino acids: CSSSFSPDRGTEAFF. DNA of the CDR3: TGTTCCAGCAGTTTTTCTCCGGACAGGGGCACTGAAGCTTTCTTT.

The J gene is TRBJ1-3, the V gene TRBV25-1, with no clear D. This CDR3 region has 14 residues. Trimming removed 8 bases from V and 2 bases from J, with 13 bases in between. CDR1 and CDR2 (germline): MGHDK, SYGVNS. Here the CDR3 reads CASFGQAPGNTIYF. The CDR3 coding sequence is TGTGCCAGCTTTGGGCAGGCGCCTGGAAACACCATATATTTT.